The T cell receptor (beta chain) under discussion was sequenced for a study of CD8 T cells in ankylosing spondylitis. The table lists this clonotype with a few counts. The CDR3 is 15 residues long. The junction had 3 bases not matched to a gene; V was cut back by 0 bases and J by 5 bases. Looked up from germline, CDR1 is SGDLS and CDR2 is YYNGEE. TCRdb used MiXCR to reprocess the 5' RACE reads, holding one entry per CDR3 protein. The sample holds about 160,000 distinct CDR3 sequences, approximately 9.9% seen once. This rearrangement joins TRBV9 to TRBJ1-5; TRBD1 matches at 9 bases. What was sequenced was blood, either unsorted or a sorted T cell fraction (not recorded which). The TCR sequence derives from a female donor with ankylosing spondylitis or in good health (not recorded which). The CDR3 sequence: CASSVADRGDQPQHF. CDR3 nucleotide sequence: TGTGCCAGCAGCGTAGCGGACAGGGGCGATCAGCCCCAGCATTTT.